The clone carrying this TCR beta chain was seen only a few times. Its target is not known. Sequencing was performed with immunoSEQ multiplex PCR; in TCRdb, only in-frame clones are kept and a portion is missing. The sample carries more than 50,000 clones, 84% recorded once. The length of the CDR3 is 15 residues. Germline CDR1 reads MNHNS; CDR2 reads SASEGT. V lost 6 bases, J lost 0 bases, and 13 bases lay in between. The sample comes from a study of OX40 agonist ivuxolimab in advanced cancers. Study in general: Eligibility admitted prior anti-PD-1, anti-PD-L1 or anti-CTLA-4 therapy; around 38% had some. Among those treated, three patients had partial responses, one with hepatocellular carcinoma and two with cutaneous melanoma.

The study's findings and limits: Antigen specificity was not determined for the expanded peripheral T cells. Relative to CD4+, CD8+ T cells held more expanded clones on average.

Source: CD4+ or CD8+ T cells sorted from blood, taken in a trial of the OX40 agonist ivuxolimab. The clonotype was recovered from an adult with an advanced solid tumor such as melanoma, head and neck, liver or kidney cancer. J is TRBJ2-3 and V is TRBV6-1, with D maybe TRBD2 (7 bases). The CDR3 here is CASSLGGASTDTQYF. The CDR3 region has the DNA TGTGCCAGCAGCCTAGGGGGGGCTAGCACAGATACGCAGTATTTT.